These 30 T cell receptor beta chains were all obtained from the same sample, sequenced in a study of shared clonotypes between healthy human individuals. Using immunoSEQ multiplex PCR, the repertoire was profiled, and TCRdb retains in-frame clones only, with some absent. Found here are around 500,000 clones, 75% to 85% of them singletons; the top ten hold around 13%. Material for sequencing was PBMCs. The receptors derive from a woman in her forties in good health. Some clones in this sample may be carry-over from other donors' samples.

This clone was seen a handful of times. The genes are TRBV28 and TRBJ1-2, with a possible D match to TRBD1 (5 bases). The ends were cut back, 2 bases at V and 3 bases at J, with 7 bases in the middle. The CDR3 consists of 13 residues. Germline V gives CDR1 MDHEN, CDR2 SYDVKM. The CDR3 coding sequence is TGTGCCAGCAGTTTAAGACAGCACTATGGCTACACCTTC. This codes for CASSLRQHYGYTF.

The chain uses TRBV5-1 and TRBJ2-5, with 7 bases aligning to TRBD2. The germline V gene has CDR1 SGHRS and CDR2 YFSETQ. CDR3 length: 14 amino acids. With 5 bases clipped from V and 4 bases from J, the junction kept 8 bases outside the gene matches. The CDR3 DNA sequence: TGCGCCAGCAGGCTCTGGGAGGGCGGAGAGACCCAGTACTTC. It is translated as CASRLWEGGETQYF.

V and J are TRBV5-1 and TRBJ2-7; maybe TRBD1 (6 bases). Germline CDR1 SGHRS, CDR2 YFSETQ. The V and J ends lost 0 bases and 6 bases respectively, with 13 bases between them. This CDR3 is built from 14 residues. CDR3 nucleotide sequence: TGCGCCAGCAGCTTGGCCACAGGGTTCAGCGAGCAGTACTTC. This codes for CASSLATGFSEQYF. The entire variable domain, with the rest obtained from reference TRBV5-1 and TRBJ2-7, is as follows: KAGVTQTPRYLIKTRGQQVTLSCSPISGHRSVSWYQQTPGQGLQFLFEYFSETQRNKGNFPGRFSGRQFSNSRSEMNVSTLELGDSALYLCASSLATGFSEQYFGPGTRLTVT.

The rearrangement uses TRBV27 and TRBJ2-5; D ambiguous. V was pared by 3 bases and J by 3 bases, with 8 bases between. This CDR3 has 13 amino acids. The germline gives CDR1 MNHEY, CDR2 SMNVEV (reference sequence). CDR3 protein: CASSFYSEETQYF. CDR3 DNA sequence: TGTGCCAGCAGTTTCTACAGCGAAGAGACCCAGTACTTC.

This clone was detected only once. V and J are TRBV28 and TRBJ2-7; 7 nucleotides line up with TRBD1. Trimming took 4 bases from V and 3 from J; bases not matched to a gene: 6. The CDR3 totals 14 residues. Germline CDR1 is MDHEN and CDR2 is SYDVKM. CDR3 nucleotides: TGTGCCAGCAGTTCGGACAGGACAAACTACGAGCAGTACTTC. This codes for CASSSDRTNYEQYF.

The gene calls are TRBV4-1 and TRBJ1-4; 10 bases are shared with TRBD1. Germline trimming cut 4 bases from V and 5 bases from J; bases unmatched to any gene: 4. Germline CDR1 and CDR2: MGHRA and YSYEKL. This CDR3 has 15 residues. DNA for the CDR3: TGCGCCAGCAGCCTCTGGACAGGGGGGAATGAAAAACTGTTTTTT. It codes for CASSLWTGGNEKLFF.

The J gene is TRBJ1-1, the V gene TRBV7-9, with D tentatively TRBD1 (6 bases). The CDR3 runs to 12 residues. The germline CDR1 and CDR2 sequences are SEHNR and FQNEAQ (reference sequence). The V gene lost 4 bases and the J gene lost 10 bases, with 13 bases spanning the gap. The CDR3 region is CASSSGQRGAFF. The CDR3, as DNA: TGTGCCAGCAGCTCCGGACAGCGGGGAGCTTTCTTT.

The chain joins TRBV6-1 to TRBJ1-1; TRBD1 agrees at 11 bases. After removal of 4 bases from V and 10 bases from J, the junction contained 11 bases not matched to a gene. Germline CDR1 and CDR2: MNHNS and SASEGT. CDR3 length: 15 residues. This chain's CDR3 is CASSGTGTGGRGAFF. In nucleotides, the CDR3 is TGTGCCAGCAGTGGAACAGGGACAGGGGGTAGAGGAGCTTTCTTT.

This clone was observed a few times. V usage is TRBV30 and J usage is TRBJ2-7, with D hard to call. The length of the CDR3 is 12 residues. V dropped 0 bases and J dropped 4 bases, with 7 bases sitting between them. Germline V gene lookup returns CDR1 GTSNPN and CDR2 SVGIG (reference sequence). The CDR3 DNA reads as TGTGCCTGGAGTGTACCAGATTACGAGCAGTACTTC. Its protein product is CAWSVPDYEQYF.

The chain employs TRBV30 and TRBJ2-3; D remains unclear. The V gene lost 2 bases and the J gene lost 2 bases, with 2 bases spanning the gap. Germline assignment: CDR1 GTSNPN and CDR2 SVGIG (reference sequence). The CDR3 totals 11 residues. CDR3 coding DNA: TGTGCCTGGAGTCTCACAGATACGCAGTATTTT. This gives the protein CAWSLTDTQYF.

This chain links TRBV11-2 with TRBJ2-7; 11 nucleotides line up with TRBD2. J was trimmed by 4 bases and V by 1 base; bases with no gene match: 6. Per the germline V gene, CDR1 is SGHAT and CDR2 is FQNNGV. This CDR3 region has 16 residues. The CDR3 DNA sequence: TGTGCCAGCAGCTTAGTAGGGGGACTAGCGGTATACGAGCAGTACTTC. It specifies CASSLVGGLAVYEQYF.

This chain uses TRBV5-1 with TRBJ2-5; TRBD2 agrees at 7 bases. Germline lookup yields CDR1 SGHRS and CDR2 YFSETQ. The CDR3 extends over 16 amino acids. V was pared by 0 bases and J by 5 bases, with 10 bases of the junction left unmatched. The CDR3 loop is CASSLVGAGVFETQYF. Written as DNA, the CDR3 is TGCGCCAGCAGCTTGGTCGGCGCGGGAGTTTTCGAGACCCAGTACTTC.

CDR3 coding DNA: TGCAGCGTTGAAGAGACCGGGACAGGCCAAGAGACCCAGTACTTC. This translates into CSVEETGTGQETQYF. The chain employs TRBV29-1 and TRBJ2-5; 8 nucleotides line up with TRBD1. The germline CDR1 and CDR2 sequences are SQVTM and ANQGSEA. The V segment lost 0 bases and the J segment 1 base; nucleotides outside the gene matches: 4. The CDR3 runs 15 residues.

The chain recombines TRBV9 with TRBJ2-2; TRBD2 aligns across 9 bases. The CDR3 has 17 residues. V shed 4 bases and J 8 bases; nucleotides not matched to a gene: 15. Germline lookup yields CDR1 SGDLS and CDR2 YYNGEE. CDR3 residues: CASSTPVGSGRWGELFF. In nucleotides, the CDR3 is TGTGCCAGCAGCACCCCGGTGGGGAGCGGGAGGTGGGGGGAGCTGTTTTTT.

This chain links TRBV18 with TRBJ2-7; TRBD1 agrees at 7 bases. The CDR3 sequence is 13 residues long. Germline V CDR1 and CDR2: KGHSH, LQKENI. Germline trimming cut 5 bases from V and 4 bases from J; bases unmatched to any gene: 5. CDR3 amino acids: CASSGDSRYEQYF. CDR3 nucleotides: TGTGCCAGCTCAGGGGACAGCCGATACGAGCAGTACTTC.

The CDR3 bases are TGTGCCAGCAGCTTTGGGGGATCCGGGGAGCTGTTTTTT. It is translated as CASSFGGSGELFF. The V call is TRBV5-4, the J call TRBJ2-2; the D call may be TRBD1 or TRBD2 (5 bases each). The V and J ends lost 2 bases and 6 bases respectively, with 8 bases between them. Germline V gene lookup returns CDR1 SGHNT and CDR2 YYREEE (reference sequence). This CDR3 comprises 13 residues. Combining the CDR3 with reference TRBV5-4 and TRBJ2-2 gives the whole variable domain ETGVTQSPTHLIKTRGQQVTLRCSSQSGHNTVSWYQQALGQGPQFIFQYYREEENGRGNFPPRFSGLQFPNYSSELNVNALELDDSALYLCASSFGGSGELFFGEGSRLTVL.

Note on this clone: A much more abundant neighbour one base away suggests this may be a read error. CDR3 region: CVSSYLRDSLEGAFF. CDR3 sequence (DNA): TGTGTCAGCAGCTACCTACGGGACAGCCTAGAGGGAGCTTTCTTT. The V gene is TRBV11-1, the J gene TRBJ1-1, with 7 bases identical to TRBD1. The CDR3 has 15 amino acids. CDR1 SGHAT and CDR2 FQDESV come from the germline V gene (reference sequence).

This chain connects TRBV5-1 to TRBJ2-2, with D maybe TRBD1 (6 bases). Germline lookup yields CDR1 SGHRS and CDR2 YFSETQ. V was shortened by 4 bases and J by 6 bases, with 13 bases between the two germline ends. The CDR3 totals 14 residues. CDR3 in amino acids: CASSQDRPPGELFF. CDR3 nucleotides: TGCGCCAGCAGCCAGGACAGACCACCCGGGGAGCTGTTTTTT.

The table lists this clone with a few counts. The J gene is TRBJ2-1, the V gene TRBV11-3; 16 bases line up with TRBD2. This CDR3 is 15 amino acids long. In germline, CDR1 is SGHNT, CDR2 YENEEA. The ends lost 5 bases at V and 9 bases at J; junction bases unmatched: 4. The DNA for the CDR3 is TGTGCCAGCAGCCCGGGACTAGCGGGAGGGACTGAGCAGTTCTTC. Its translation: CASSPGLAGGTEQFF.

The sample holds a few counts of this clone. This chain joins TRBV19 and TRBJ2-7; D not resolved. V was clipped by 10 bases and J by 4 bases, with 17 bases between them. The CDR3 contains 13 residues. Germline assignment: CDR1 LNHDA and CDR2 SQIVND (reference sequence). The CDR3 DNA reads TGTGCCACTGGAGCTCCCAGGAGTTACGAGCAGTACTTC. Protein: CATGAPRSYEQYF.

The rearrangement links TRBV4-3 to TRBJ1-2, with D maybe TRBD1 (6 bases). The CDR3 is 15 amino acids. With 0 bases removed from V and 4 bases from J, the gap between germline ends came to 12 bases. The germline gives CDR1 LGHNA, CDR2 YSLEER. The CDR3 DNA follows: TGCGCCAGCAGCCAAGAAAGGGGACACCCCTATGGCTACACCTTC. It encodes CASSQERGHPYGYTF.

V is TRBV4-1 and J is TRBJ2-3; TRBD2 matches at 9 bases. Looked up from germline, CDR1 is MGHRA and CDR2 is YSYEKL. The CDR3 spans 17 residues. Trimming cost V 4 bases and J 0 bases; bases outside gene matches: 8. The CDR3 DNA reads as TGCGCCAGCAGCCCATACCGACTAGCGGCTAGCACAGATACGCAGTATTTT. Translated: CASSPYRLAASTDTQYF.

The chain links TRBV18 to TRBJ2-7; 9 positions agree with TRBD2. J was trimmed by 2 bases and V by 0 bases; bases with no gene match: 5. The CDR3 has 16 residues. In germline, CDR1 is KGHSH, CDR2 LQKENI. The CDR3 here is CASSPPGASGTYEQYF. The CDR3 DNA reads as TGTGCCAGCTCACCACCCGGGGCTAGCGGGACCTACGAGCAGTACTTC.

Comments on this clone: Distinct nucleotide sequences in the sample also encode this CDR3. The V gene is TRBV5-1, the J gene TRBJ2-1; 9 nucleotides match TRBD1. The V and J ends lost 4 bases and 3 bases, in that order; junction bases with no gene match: 5. The CDR3 sequence is 15 residues long. Germline-derived CDR1 and CDR2 are SGHRS and YFSETQ. The CDR3 protein is CASSQGQGSYNEQFF. The CDR3 DNA is TGCGCCAGCAGCCAGGGACAGGGAAGCTACAATGAGCAGTTCTTC.

Comment on this clone: One junction end does not reproduce the germline sequence, and a read error may be involved. The genes are TRBV7-7 and TRBJ2-5; 9 bases match TRBD1. Germline-derived CDR1 and CDR2 are SSHAT and FNYEAQ (reference sequence). The CDR3 is made up of 15 amino acids. In DNA form, the CDR3 reads TGTGCTAGCAGCCTAGCGACAGGGGGTTGGGAGACCCAGTACTTC. Translated, it gives CASSLATGGWETQYF. Full variable domain (remainder filled in from reference TRBV7-7 and TRBJ2-5): GAGVSQSPRYKVTKRGQDVTLRCDPISSHATLYWYQQALGQGPEFLTYFNYEAQPDKSGLPSDRFSAERPEGSISTLTIQRTEQRDSAMYRCASSLATGGWETQYFGPGTRLLVL.

The chain combines TRBV18 with TRBJ1-3; D is perhaps TRBD1 (5 bases). The V gene lost 4 bases and the J gene lost 0 bases, with 22 bases spanning the gap. Germline assignment: CDR1 KGHSH and CDR2 LQKENI. The length of the CDR3 is 19 residues. The CDR3 reads CASSHRQSLVPLSGNTIYF. The CDR3, as DNA: TGTGCCAGCTCACACCGACAGTCTCTGGTCCCCCTCTCTGGAAACACCATATATTTT.

The chain has TRBV30 and TRBJ1-2; D remains ambiguous. The CDR3 runs to 12 residues. In germline, CDR1 is GTSNPN, CDR2 SVGIG (reference sequence). Trimming cost V 0 bases and J 4 bases, with 6 bases left between them. DNA of the CDR3: TGTGCCTGGAGTGTGGGCCGCTATGGCTACACCTTC. Translation: CAWSVGRYGYTF. The entire variable domain, with the rest obtained from reference TRBV30 and TRBJ1-2, is as follows: SQTIHQWPATLVQPVGSPLSLECTVEGTSNPNLYWYRQAAGRGLQLLFYSVGIGQISSEVPQNLSASRPQDRQFILSSKKLLLSDSGFYLCAWSVGRYGYTFGSGTRLTVV.

The chain recombines TRBV28 with TRBJ2-5; 8 nucleotides align to TRBD2. From germline, CDR1 is MDHEN and CDR2 SYDVKM. This CDR3 is built from 14 residues. J gave up 7 bases and V 6 bases, and 10 bases lay outside the gene matches. CDR3 protein: CASRRTSPTGTQYF. Here the CDR3 DNA reads TGTGCCAGCAGGAGGACTAGCCCTACTGGGACCCAGTACTTC.

Concerning this clone: The final CDR3 position lacks the conserved phenylalanine or tryptophan, pointing to a likely read error. The V and J genes are TRBV28 and TRBJ1-5, with a possible D match to TRBD1 (5 bases). CDR1 is MDHEN, CDR2 SYDVKM, per germline. The CDR3 extends over 15 amino acids. Trimming removed 2 bases at V and 7 bases at J, with 15 bases between. CDR3 sequence (DNA): TGTGCCAGCAGTTTAGGCGGCGTGGGGGACCAGCCCCAGCATCTT. It encodes CASSLGGVGDQPQHL.

On this clone itself: A far larger clone is one nucleotide away, so this likely arose from a read error. The same CDR3 can be traced to other DNA sequences in this sample. The chain has TRBV7-2 and TRBJ2-7; D perhaps matches TRBD1 (7 bases). Germline CDR1 is SGHTA and CDR2 is FQGNSA. The length of the CDR3 is 16 residues. The V end was cut by 9 bases, the J end by 0 bases, with 21 bases between. The CDR3 sequence: CASSRSGGTVSYEQYF. The CDR3 bases are TGTGCCAGTAGCCGCAGCGGCGGGACAGTCTCCTACGAGCAGTACTTC.